This is a list of T cell receptor beta chains from one sample in a study of blood T cells in healthy people across ages. One entry per CDR3 protein results from TCRdb running MiXCR on the 5' RACE reads. The sample has approximately 1,000,000 distinct CDR3 sequences, 40% to 45% seen once. The source material was blood. These receptors were taken from a woman in her fifties or sixties in good health. Each CDR3 is given with its conserved first and last residue. Each record gives: clone size, D gene, J gene, V gene, CDR3 DNA, CDR3 protein. A D gene is named only where the DNA matches it firmly. Rows may omit the clone size; those that give it use once, few, many or a size class.

.,.,TRBJ1-4,TRBV2,TGTGCCAGCAGTGGAATGTGGACCGCGGGGGAGAAACTGTTTTTT,CASSGMWTAGEKLFF
few,.,TRBJ2-7,TRBV6-6,TGTGCCAGCAGAGAGGGTGGAGTCAACCCCTACGAGCAGTACTTC,CASREGGVNPYEQYF
.,.,TRBJ2-1,TRBV11-2,TGTGCCAGCAGCTTAGAGTGGGATCCCAACAATGAGCAGTTCTTC,CASSLEWDPNNEQFF
few,.,TRBJ2-1,TRBV11-2,TGTGCCAGCAGCCCCCGAGCAGAGAGCTGGTATGAGCAGTTCTTC,CASSPRAESWYEQFF
.,.,TRBJ2-3,TRBV6-6,TGTGCCAGCGAGGGGGGGGGAAGGCCGCGGGCAGATACGCAGTATTTT,CASEGGGRPRADTQYF
.,.,TRBJ2-7,TRBV10-3,TGTGCCATCAGCGCGGGACAGCACTACGAGCAGTACTTC,CAISAGQHYEQYF
few,.,TRBJ2-5,TRBV29-1,TGCAGCGTTAAACATGTAGGGGAGACCCAGTACTTC,CSVKHVGETQYF
few,.,TRBJ2-3,TRBV9,TGTGCCAGCAGCGTAGTCGGGTACTCTAGCACAGATACGCAGTATTTT,CASSVVGYSSTDTQYF
few,TRBD1,TRBJ2-7,TRBV5-1,TGCGCCAGCAGCCTATGGACAGGGACCTACGAGCAGTACTTC,CASSLWTGTYEQYF
.,TRBD1,TRBJ2-4,TRBV2,TGTGCCAGCAGGCCCGGGACAGGTAGACCAATGGGAAACATTCAGTACTTC,CASRPGTGRPMGNIQYF
few,TRBD1,TRBJ2-1,TRBV18,TGTGCCAGCTCACCATCCCAGGGGGACTACAATGAGCAGTTCTTC,CASSPSQGDYNEQFF
.,.,TRBJ2-7,TRBV20-1,TGCAGTGCTAGAATGCGGGGCTACGAGCAGTACTTC,CSARMRGYEQYF
.,.,TRBJ2-7,TRBV14,TGTGCCAGCAGCCAAGATTTCAGGAACGAGCAGTACTTC,CASSQDFRNEQYF
many,.,TRBJ2-5,TRBV29-1,TGCAGCGTTGAAGGGCGGGGAGGAGAGACCCAGTACTTC,CSVEGRGGETQYF
.,.,TRBJ2-3,TRBV18,TGTGCCAGCTCACCACCGGTAGGGACAAGCACAGATACGCAGTATTTT,CASSPPVGTSTDTQYF
.,TRBD1,TRBJ2-7,TRBV3-1,TGTGCCAGCAGCCACAAGGGACAGCCAAACCCCTACGAGCAGTACTTC,CASSHKGQPNPYEQYF
.,TRBD2,TRBJ2-1,TRBV29-1,TGCAGCGTACGACCGACTAGCGGGGGTCTCAATGAGCAGTTCTTC,CSVRPTSGGLNEQFF
few,.,TRBJ2-7,TRBV2,TGTGCCAGCATTTCGGGTGACACTACCTACGAGCAGTACTTC,CASISGDTTYEQYF
.,.,TRBJ2-7,TRBV14,TGTGCCAGCAGCCAAGATGACTGGGGCCCCAGCTCCTACGAGCAGTACTTC,CASSQDDWGPSSYEQYF
.,.,TRBJ2-1,TRBV5-1,TGCGCCAGCAGCTTGGCTTTAAACCGGGGTGAGCAGTTCTTC,CASSLALNRGEQFF
.,TRBD1,TRBJ2-7,TRBV7-9,TGTACCAGCAGCTTAGTAGGGGGCGTCGAGCAGTACTTC,CTSSLVGGVEQYF
once,TRBD1,TRBJ2-7,TRBV6-5,TGTGCCAGCAGTTACTCCAGGGACAGCGCCTACGAGCAGTACTTC,CASSYSRDSAYEQYF
.,.,TRBJ2-7,TRBV29-1,TGCAGCGTTGTTAAGAGCTCCTACGAGCAGTACTTC,CSVVKSSYEQYF
.,.,TRBJ1-1,TRBV27,TGTGCCAGCAGGGCTCCCGGTGGGCACACTGAAGCTTTCTTT,CASRAPGGHTEAFF
few,TRBD1,TRBJ2-3,TRBV27,TGTGCCAGCAGATTCCTACAGACAGGGGTACGCACAGATACGCAGTATTTT,CASRFLQTGVRTDTQYF
once,.,TRBJ2-7,TRBV5-1,TGCGCCAGCAGCTTGGGCGGTAATCAATACGAGCAGTACTTC,CASSLGGNQYEQYF
once,.,TRBJ2-2,TRBV7-2,TGTGCCAGCAGCCCCAGGACTGTTTCGAACACCGGGGAGCTGTTTTTT,CASSPRTVSNTGELFF
.,.,TRBJ2-2,TRBV12-3/TRBV12-4,TGTGCCAGCAGTGTCTCGAGGGTGGGCGGGGAGCTGTTTTTT,CASSVSRVGGELFF
.,.,TRBJ1-2,TRBV14,TGTGCCAGCAGCCATGACACTAACTATGGCTACACCTTC,CASSHDTNYGYTF
few,.,TRBJ2-1,TRBV14,TGTGCCAGCAGCCAAGATTCGGCAAAGCAGTTCTTC,CASSQDSAKQFF
.,.,TRBJ2-5,TRBV5-6,TGTGCCAGCAGCTTGAAGGTCGGGACCATAGTTAGGGAGCAGTACTTC,CASSLKVGTIVREQYF
.,TRBD2,TRBJ2-1,TRBV20-1,TGCAGTGCTAGCTTCGGGACTAGCGTATACAATGAGCAGTTCTTC,CSASFGTSVYNEQFF
few,TRBD2,TRBJ2-1,TRBV7-9,TGTGCCAGCAGCTTAGTGATTAGCGGGAGGGCCTCCTACAATGAGCAGTTCTTC,CASSLVISGRASYNEQFF
.,.,TRBJ2-1,TRBV5-1,TGCGCCAGCGCAGCCCAGGTCGTCTCCTACAATGAGCAGTTCTTC,CASAAQVVSYNEQFF
few,.,TRBJ1-2,TRBV10-2,TGCGCCAGCGCCGACAGCTTCCCCTATGGCTACACCTTC,CASADSFPYGYTF
.,.,TRBJ2-5,TRBV20-1,TGCAGTGCTCCACCCATCGGGGCGCACCAAGAGACCCAGTACTTC,CSAPPIGAHQETQYF
once,.,TRBJ1-1,TRBV29-1,TGCAGCGCTGAACGGGGCGGGAAGGACACTGAAGCTTTCTTT,CSAERGGKDTEAFF
.,.,TRBJ1-1,TRBV28,TGTGCCAGCAGTTTAGATTCGTCGGGTTTTGAAGCTTTCTTT,CASSLDSSGFEAFF
.,.,TRBJ1-2,TRBV9,TGTGCCAGCAGCTTAGTCCCGGCTGACTATGGCTACACCTTC,CASSLVPADYGYTF
.,TRBD1,TRBJ2-1,TRBV14,TGTGCCAGCAGCCACCCCTATGGTTACCGGACAGGTGAGCAGTTCTTC,CASSHPYGYRTGEQFF